These 20 T cell receptor beta chains originate from one sample sequenced in a study of T cells in Graves' hyperthyroidism and ophthalmopathy. RNA transcripts served as the template for amplifying TCR beta CDR3 regions. Carried out on the TCR CDR3, a first-round RT-PCR used the HTBI primer set. TCRdb passed the multiplex PCR reads through MiXCR, listing each CDR3 protein once. In the table there are about 320,000 distinct CDR3 sequences, approximately 17% of which are singletons. The sample was blood. These receptors originate from a man younger than 45 with Graves' hyperthyroidism.

This clonotype was observed a handful of times. J is TRBJ2-2 and V is TRBV7-6; D could derive from TRBD1 or TRBD2 (6 bases each). The CDR3 is 18 amino acids. With 4 bases removed from V and 5 bases from J, the gap between germline ends came to 23 bases. Germline assignment: CDR1 SGHVS and CDR2 FNYEAQ. The CDR3 is CASSSPRGWGAGTGELFF. CDR3 in DNA: TGTGCCAGCAGCTCCCCCCGCGGTTGGGGGGCCGGTACCGGGGAGCTGTTTTTT. Together with reference TRBV7-6 and TRBJ2-2, the CDR3 gives the full variable domain: GAGVSQSPRYKVTKRGQDVALRCDPISGHVSLYWYRQALGQGPEFLTYFNYEAQQDKSGLPNDRFSAERPEGSISTLTIQRTEQRDSAMYRCASSSPRGWGAGTGELFFGEGSRLTVL.

This clonotype has only a few counts. The chain is built from TRBV6-1 and TRBJ1-4, with 7 bases fitting TRBD1. V shed 6 bases, J shed 4 bases, and the junction held 5 bases outside the gene matches. The CDR3 has 14 residues. Germline values: CDR1 MNHNS, CDR2 SASEGT. The CDR3 region has the DNA TGTGCCAGCAGACTGACAGGGAGTAATGAAAAACTGTTTTTT. The encoded protein is CASRLTGSNEKLFF.

This clonotype was recorded many times. This chain links TRBV28 with TRBJ1-2; D may be TRBD1 (6 bases). The CDR3 extends over 16 amino acids. Between the trimmed V and J ends, which lost 6 bases and 0 bases, there was a span of 17 bases. CDR1 and CDR2 (germline): MDHEN, SYDVKM. The CDR3 DNA sequence: TGTGCCAGCAGCCCTACCATCGGGACATCTAACTATGGCTACACCTTC. This encodes CASSPTIGTSNYGYTF.

The chain employs TRBV19 and TRBJ2-7; a possible D gene is TRBD1 (6 bases). This CDR3 is built from 15 residues. The germline gives CDR1 LNHDA, CDR2 SQIVND (reference sequence). The V and J ends lost 3 bases and 2 bases respectively, with 14 bases between them. This CDR3 is CASSMGARPTYEQYF. The CDR3 nucleotides are TGTGCCAGTAGTATGGGGGCCAGGCCGACCTACGAGCAGTACTTC.

This clonotype has a count of ten or more. The CDR3 spells CSARQSSGSPSYNEQFF. The CDR3 coding sequence is TGCAGTGCTAGGCAGAGTAGCGGGAGCCCCTCCTACAATGAGCAGTTCTTC. The chain has TRBV20-1 and TRBJ2-1, with 9 positions matching TRBD2. CDR3 length equals 17 residues. Germline V gene lookup returns CDR1 DFQATT and CDR2 SNEGSKA (reference sequence). Trimming removed 3 bases from V and 0 bases from J; junction bases left unmatched: 9.

The CDR3 sequence is CASSYRKATGSSYEQYF. The CDR3 coding sequence is TGTGCCAGCAGTTACCGGAAAGCGACAGGGAGCTCCTACGAGCAGTACTTC. The chain links TRBV6-5 to TRBJ2-7, with 7 bases fitting TRBD1. The germline CDR1 and CDR2 sequences are MNHEY and SVGAGI. V lost 2 bases to trimming and J lost 0 bases; unmatched junction nucleotides: 10. CDR3 length equals 17 residues.

This clonotype was seen ten or more times. V usage is TRBV7-2 and J usage is TRBJ2-1, with 7 bases identical to TRBD1. The CDR3 consists of 16 residues. With V trimmed by 5 bases and J by 1 base, 8 bases remained unmatched. Germline loops: CDR1 SGHTA, CDR2 FQGNSA. The CDR3 here is CASSPQGDSSYNEQFF. Here the CDR3 DNA reads TGTGCCAGCAGCCCCCAGGGGGATAGTTCCTACAATGAGCAGTTCTTC. The full variable domain, its missing parts supplied by reference TRBV7-2 and TRBJ2-1, is GAGVSQSPSNKVTEKGKDVELRCDPISGHTALYWYRQSLGQGLEFLIYFQGNSAPDKSGLPSDRFSAERTGGSVSTLTIQRTQQEDSAVYLCASSPQGDSSYNEQFFGPGTRLTVL.

The V gene is TRBV30, the J gene TRBJ2-7, with a weak D call TRBD2 (7 bases). The ends were cut back, 7 bases at V and 5 bases at J, with 15 bases in the middle. Germline values: CDR1 GTSNPN, CDR2 SVGIG (reference sequence). CDR3 length: 12 residues. The CDR3 here is CASNRAGDEQYF. The CDR3 region has the DNA TGTGCCTCCAACAGGGCGGGAGACGAGCAGTACTTC. Variable domain in full (rest from reference TRBV30 and TRBJ2-7): SQTIHQWPATLVQPVGSPLSLECTVEGTSNPNLYWYRQAAGRGLQLLFYSVGIGQISSEVPQNLSASRPQDRQFILSSKKLLLSDSGFYLCASNRAGDEQYFGPGTRLTVT.

This clonotype came up many times. The chain employs TRBV20-1 and TRBJ2-4; TRBD2 matches at 7 bases. This CDR3 spans 19 amino acids. Trimming removed 4 bases from V and 0 bases from J; junction bases left unmatched: 18. Germline loops: CDR1 DFQATT, CDR2 SNEGSKA (reference sequence). This CDR3 reads CSANSPRAGVGLAKNIQYF. In DNA, the CDR3 is TGCAGTGCTAACTCCCCGCGCGCGGGAGTGGGACTAGCCAAAAACATTCAGTACTTC.

The genes are TRBV14 and TRBJ1-6, with 7 nucleotides matching TRBD1. In germline, CDR1 is SGHDN, CDR2 FVKESK. V lost 1 base, J lost 10 bases, and 7 bases stayed unmatched. This CDR3 contains 15 residues. CDR3 DNA sequence: TGTGCCAGCAGCCAAGTCTCCAGGGGGAGATCACCCCTCCACTTT. It specifies CASSQVSRGRSPLHF. Full variable domain (remainder filled in from reference TRBV14 and TRBJ1-6): EAGVTQFPSHSVIEKGQTVTLRCDPISGHDNLYWYRRVMGKEIKFLLHFVKESKQDESGMPNNRFLAERTGGTYSTLKVQPAELEDSGVYFCASSQVSRGRSPLHFGNGTRLTVT.

The CDR3 protein is CASSLVVGATEAFF. CDR3 nucleotide sequence: TGTGCCAGCAGCTTAGTAGTGGGGGCCACTGAAGCTTTCTTT. The chain couples TRBV7-9 to TRBJ1-1, with D possibly matching TRBD1 (6 bases). Trimming removed 1 base from V and 4 bases from J, with 10 bases in between. Germline CDR1 reads SEHNR; CDR2 reads FQNEAQ (reference sequence). This CDR3 is built from 14 residues.

In this sample, this clonotype turned up a few times. The chain joins TRBV15 to TRBJ1-1; D unresolved. In germline, CDR1 is LNHNV, CDR2 YYDKDF (reference sequence). The V end lost 7 bases, the J end lost 5 bases, and 14 bases lay between the germline ends. This CDR3 region has 13 residues. Here the CDR3 DNA reads TGTGCCACCACCGCCTATCCTCGGACTGAAGCTTTCTTT. It codes for CATTAYPRTEAFF.

In its sample, this clonotype was seen many times. The rearrangement joins TRBV2 to TRBJ2-7, with D possibly being TRBD2 (6 bases). The germline V and J ends were trimmed by 2 bases and 5 bases, with 13 bases remaining between them. Germline V CDR1 and CDR2: SNHLY, FYNNEI. CDR3 length: 14 residues. DNA for the CDR3: TGTGCCAGCAGTGAAACTAGCCGGCGGAACGAGCAGTACTTC. It translates to CASSETSRRNEQYF.

This chain connects TRBV29-1 to TRBJ1-3; perhaps TRBD1 as D (5 bases). CDR1 and CDR2 (germline): SQVTM, ANQGSEA. Trimming took 1 base from V and 4 from J, leaving 11 bases between them. This CDR3 is 14 amino acids long. The CDR3 sequence: CSVEARDTGNTIYF. Here the CDR3 DNA reads TGCAGCGTTGAAGCCAGGGATACCGGAAACACCATATATTTT.

In its sample, this clonotype was seen many times. The chain couples TRBV4-1 to TRBJ2-1, with D perhaps TRBD2 (5 bases). CDR1 is MGHRA, CDR2 YSYEKL, per germline. Trimming took 4 bases from V and 0 from J, leaving 13 bases between them. The CDR3 sequence is 16 residues long. In nucleotides, the CDR3 is TGCGCCAGCAGCCCCTATCAGCGGCACTCCTACAATGAGCAGTTCTTC. Translation: CASSPYQRHSYNEQFF.

In its sample, this clonotype was seen a few times. The DNA for the CDR3 is TGTGCCAGTAGTATGGGAGGGGGGGCTGGCTATGGCTACACCTTC. This gives the protein CASSMGGGAGYGYTF. The J gene is TRBJ1-2, the V gene TRBV19; D perhaps matches TRBD1 (6 bases). This CDR3 comprises 15 residues. The V and J ends lost 3 bases and 4 bases respectively, with 15 bases between them. Germline lookup yields CDR1 LNHDA and CDR2 SQIVND (reference sequence).

This clonotype has a count of ten or more. V gene TRBV5-5 combines with J gene TRBJ2-1; TRBD2 matches at 9 bases. This CDR3 has 15 amino acids. Per the germline V gene, CDR1 is SGHKS and CDR2 is YYEKEE (reference sequence). The trim removed 2 bases at V and 4 bases at J, leaving 4 bases unmatched. The CDR3 region is CASSFFTSGYNEQFF. In DNA, the CDR3 is TGTGCCAGCAGCTTTTTTACTAGCGGGTACAATGAGCAGTTCTTC.

This clonotype has a count of ten or more. The V and J genes are TRBV6-5 and TRBJ2-3; no reliable D call. Germline V CDR1 and CDR2: MNHEY, SVGAGI. The CDR3 spans 13 residues. The V end was cut by 0 bases, the J end by 4 bases, with 5 bases between. CDR3: CASSYSDADTQYF. Written as DNA, the CDR3 is TGTGCCAGCAGTTACTCCGATGCAGATACGCAGTATTTT.

The V and J genes are TRBV5-5 and TRBJ2-7; 7 bases map to TRBD1. The V segment lost 0 bases and the J segment 2 bases; nucleotides outside the gene matches: 5. Per germline, CDR1 SGHKS and CDR2 YYEKEE (reference sequence). This CDR3 spans 15 amino acids. CDR3 sequence: CASSLGGQATYEQYF. The CDR3 nucleotides read TGTGCCAGCAGCTTGGGTGGACAGGCGACCTACGAGCAGTACTTC.

This clonotype was detected many times. This rearrangement joins TRBV6-1 to TRBJ2-7; a possible D gene is TRBD1 (6 bases). Looked up from germline, CDR1 is MNHNS and CDR2 is SASEGT. The CDR3 length is 16 residues. V lost 0 bases and J 3 bases, leaving 15 bases between the germline ends. In DNA, the CDR3 is TGTGCCAGCAGTGAAGCGACGACCCGAGGGGGCTACGAGCAGTACTTC. This translates into CASSEATTRGGYEQYF.